This record concerns one TCR beta chain sequence. Nominal health characterized the donors when sampled, though unrecorded immune exposures were likely. Researchers ran the PCR with 60 Vbeta and 13 Jbeta primers. Assay used: immunoSEQ multiplex PCR; TCRdb lists only in-frame clones, some missing. The table for this sample gives 150,000 to 200,000 clones. The V end was cut by 4 bases, the J end by 6 bases, with 16 bases between. The CDR3 covers 14 residues. Looked up from germline, CDR1 is MGHDK and CDR2 is SYGVNS. The sample is drawn from a study of cytomegalovirus exposure and HLA in healthy donors. This chain uses TRBV25-1 with TRBJ2-7, with D perhaps matching TRBD1 (7 bases). Sequencing was done on a sample of PBMCs. This TCR came from a young man in good health and CMV-seronegative. CDR3 bases: TGTGCCAGCAGTGGACTAGTAGCAGGGGGCGAGCAGTACTTC. This translates into CASSGLVAGGEQYF.